The present entry profiles one T cell receptor (beta chain) with its context. These data originate in a study of blood T cell repertoires in COVID-19. Study background: COVID-19 samples from acute and convalescent phases originated in the United States, Italy and Spain.

Trimming took off 6 bases at V and 2 bases at J, with 14 bases between the two ends. Germline lookup yields CDR1 SGHTA and CDR2 FQGNSA. CDR3 length: 15 amino acids. In the authors' workflow: The authors estimated nucleated cell counts from reference gene primer amplification. The data were produced by immunoSEQ multiplex PCR, yet TCRdb's version contains in-frame clones alone and is incomplete. The V and J calls and clone size come from that table; D and trimming were worked out from the DNA. This table holds some 220,000 clones, around 85% found once. V usage is TRBV7-2 and J usage is TRBJ1-3; D not certain. The sample was peripheral blood. The clonotype originates from a man over 45 with COVID-19, enrolled during active disease. CDR3 sequence: CASRSETKAGNTIYF. For the CDR3, the DNA is TGTGCCAGCAGATCCGAGACAAAGGCTGGAAACACCATATATTTT. The full variable domain, its missing parts supplied by reference TRBV7-2 and TRBJ1-3, is GAGVSQSPSNKVTEKGKDVELRCDPISGHTALYWYRQSLGQGLEFLIYFQGNSAPDKSGLPSDRFSAERTGGSVSTLTIQRTQQEDSAVYLCASRSETKAGNTIYFGEGSWLTVV.